Below, 5 T cell receptor beta chains from the same sample are listed, as sequenced in a study of cytomegalovirus exposure and HLA in healthy donors. The PCR made use of 60 Vbeta and 13 Jbeta primers. Repertoires were generated with immunoSEQ multiplex PCR, while TCRdb's copy carries only in-frame clones and drops some. This table holds about 140,000 clones, 60% to 80% found once. Sequencing was carried out using PBMCs. The origin of the receptors is a male donor in good health and CMV-seronegative.

The chain uses TRBV5-1 and TRBJ1-2, with D perhaps TRBD1 (6 bases). Germline CDR1 reads SGHRS; CDR2 reads YFSETQ. The CDR3 extends over 13 amino acids. V lost 3 bases, J lost 4 bases, and 10 bases lay in between. CDR3 sequence reads: CASSSGQSYGYTF. CDR3 coding DNA: TGCGCCAGCAGCTCAGGACAGTCCTATGGCTACACCTTC.

The V call is TRBV27, the J call TRBJ1-1; possibly TRBD1 for D (5 bases). Germline values: CDR1 MNHEY, CDR2 SMNVEV (reference sequence). The CDR3 spans 15 residues. V was cut by 1 base and J by 4 bases, with 13 bases left in between. The CDR3 DNA follows: TGTGCCAGCAGTTTATTTACAGGCAAGGCCACTGAAGCTTTCTTT. Translation gives CASSLFTGKATEAFF.

The chain couples TRBV7-3 to TRBJ2-2; 9 nucleotides agree with TRBD2. The V segment lost 2 bases and the J segment 6 bases; nucleotides outside the gene matches: 1. The CDR3 contains 14 residues. Germline CDR1 reads SGHTA; CDR2 reads FQGTGA. The DNA of the CDR3 is TGTGCCAGCAGCTTAGCGGGGGGGCCCGGGGAGCTGTTTTTT. Amino acids: CASSLAGGPGELFF.

This chain uses TRBV19 with TRBJ1-2; 9 bases line up with TRBD1. Germline-derived CDR1 and CDR2 are LNHDA and SQIVND (reference sequence). The CDR3 extends over 15 amino acids. J gave up 3 bases and V 6 bases, and 8 bases lay outside the gene matches. Here the CDR3 reads CASSPWTGEDYGYTF. CDR3 coding DNA: TGTGCCAGTAGCCCATGGACAGGGGAAGACTATGGCTACACCTTC. Full variable domain (outside the CDR3, taken from reference TRBV19 and TRBJ1-2): DGGITQSPKYLFRKEGQNVTLSCEQNLNHDAMYWYRQDPGQGLRLIYYSQIVNDFQKGDIAEGYSVSREKKESFPLTVTSAQKNPTAFYLCASSPWTGEDYGYTFGSGTRLTVV.

The chain is built from TRBV6-1 and TRBJ2-1, with a weak D call TRBD1 (5 bases). V was pared by 2 bases and J by 9 bases, with 14 bases between. The CDR3 is made up of 14 amino acids. The germline V gene encodes CDR1 MNHNS and CDR2 SASEGT. The CDR3 sequence is CASSEQGLRPEQFF. The CDR3 DNA reads TGTGCCAGCAGTGAACAGGGCCTCCGACCTGAGCAGTTCTTC.